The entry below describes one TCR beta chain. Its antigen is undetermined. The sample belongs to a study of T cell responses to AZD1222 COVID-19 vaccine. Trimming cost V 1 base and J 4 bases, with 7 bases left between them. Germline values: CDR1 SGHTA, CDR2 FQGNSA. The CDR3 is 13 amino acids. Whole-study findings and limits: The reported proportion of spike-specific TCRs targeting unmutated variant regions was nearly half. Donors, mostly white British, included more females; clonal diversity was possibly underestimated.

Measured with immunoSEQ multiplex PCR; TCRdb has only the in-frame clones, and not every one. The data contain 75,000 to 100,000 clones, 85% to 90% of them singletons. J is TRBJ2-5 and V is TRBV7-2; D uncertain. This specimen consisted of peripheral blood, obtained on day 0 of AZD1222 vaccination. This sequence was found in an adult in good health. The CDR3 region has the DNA TGTGCCAGCAGCTTAGTGGTAGCAGAGACCCAGTACTTC. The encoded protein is CASSLVVAETQYF.